One and the same sample provided the 28 T cell receptor beta chains below, sequenced in a study of tumor-infiltrating lymphocytes in localized non-small cell lung cancer. Some clones are missing from TCRdb's copy, which holds only in-frame ones; the method was immunoSEQ multiplex PCR. The table lists around 6,700 clones, approximately 67% of them singletons. Sample: uninvolved lung tissue not adjacent to the tumor. Receptors originate from a human donor with non-small cell lung cancer.

The chain joins TRBV2 to TRBJ2-7; 7 nucleotides line up with TRBD2. V lost 7 bases, J lost 6 bases, and 12 bases stayed unmatched. The CDR3 is 14 amino acids. The germline V gene encodes CDR1 SNHLY and CDR2 FYNNEI. In DNA, the CDR3 is TGTGCCAGCAAAATTTGGACTAGTACTCCCGAGCAGTACTTC. Residues: CASKIWTSTPEQYF.

J is TRBJ2-3 and V is TRBV5-1; 9 bases map to TRBD1. After removal of 2 bases from V and 2 bases from J, the junction contained 3 bases not matched to a gene. Germline CDR1 SGHRS, CDR2 YFSETQ. This CDR3 region has 15 residues. The CDR3 DNA reads TGCGCCAGCAGCTTACAGGGGGCGTCCACAGATACGCAGTATTTT. It translates to CASSLQGASTDTQYF.

The chain has TRBV21-1 and TRBJ1-2. TRBV21-1 is labeled a pseudogene. This CDR3 comprises 13 residues. The CDR3 region has the DNA TGTGCCAGCAGCAAAGGGAAGGGAGGCGGCTACACCTTC. It codes for CASSKGKGGGYTF.

This clone has more than one count but fewer than ten. J is TRBJ2-2 and V is TRBV6-5; D perhaps matches TRBD2 (6 bases). This CDR3 contains 16 residues. Germline V gene sequence: CDR1 MNHEY, CDR2 SVGAGI. V lost 2 bases and J lost 0, with 10 bases in between. This CDR3 is CASSYRGGTNTGELFF. The CDR3 DNA reads as TGTGCCAGCAGTTACCGTGGGGGGACGAACACCGGGGAGCTGTTTTTT.

The chain is built from TRBV6-1 and TRBJ1-5; D not resolved. V gave up 4 bases and J gave up 3 bases, with 7 bases separating them. This CDR3 has 13 residues. Germline-derived CDR1 and CDR2 are MNHNS and SASEGT. CDR3 residues: CASSVNNNQPQHF. CDR3 nucleotides: TGTGCCAGCAGTGTCAACAACAATCAGCCCCAGCATTTT.

The chain recombines TRBV29-1 with TRBJ1-5, with 7 bases lining up with TRBD1. Germline lookup yields CDR1 SQVTM and CDR2 ANQGSEA. With 6 bases clipped from V and 3 bases from J, the junction kept 5 bases outside the gene matches. The length of the CDR3 is 13 residues. In DNA, the CDR3 is TGCAGCGTGCGACAGGGTCTCAATCAGCCCCAGCATTTT. It encodes CSVRQGLNQPQHF.

The chain carries TRBV2 and TRBJ1-5; D might be TRBD1 (5 bases). Trimming shortened V by 6 bases and J by 2 bases, and 5 bases separated the two germline ends. The CDR3 is made up of 12 amino acids. CDR1 and CDR2 (germline): SNHLY, FYNNEI. CDR3 in amino acids: CASRTGNQPQHF. CDR3 DNA: TGTGCCAGCAGGACAGGCAATCAGCCCCAGCATTTT.

The chain links TRBV29-1 to TRBJ1-1; the D is unclear. This CDR3 spans 13 amino acids. Trimming removed 7 bases from V and 0 bases from J, with 12 bases in between. Per germline, CDR1 SQVTM and CDR2 ANQGSEA. DNA for the CDR3: TGCAGCGCGACGAACGCCATGAACACTGAAGCTTTCTTT. Its translation is CSATNAMNTEAFF.

The DNA of the CDR3 is TGTGCCAGCAGCTTAGCGGACACTGGGGAGACCCAGTACTTC. The encoded protein is CASSLADTGETQYF. This chain connects TRBV7-7 to TRBJ2-5, with TRBD1 as a possible D gene (5 bases). V was trimmed by 0 bases and J by 5 bases, leaving 10 bases between them. Germline V gene sequence: CDR1 SSHAT, CDR2 FNYEAQ (reference sequence). The CDR3 extends over 14 amino acids.

The rearrangement uses TRBV27 and TRBJ1-2; TRBD1 aligns across 7 bases. Germline V gene lookup returns CDR1 MNHEY and CDR2 SMNVEV (reference sequence). V gave up 5 bases and J gave up 2 bases; unmatched junction bases: 2. The CDR3 contains 13 residues. CDR3 nucleotides: TGTGCCAGCAGTGTGGACAGGAACTATGGCTACACCTTC. Translating it yields CASSVDRNYGYTF.

The chain is built from TRBV19 and TRBJ2-2, with 9 bases lining up with TRBD1. The CDR3 spans 17 residues. V dropped 5 bases and J dropped 3; count of bases not matched to a gene: 10. Germline CDR1 and CDR2: LNHDA and SQIVND (reference sequence). This chain's CDR3 is CASSLPAGTGYTGELFF. The CDR3 DNA reads TGTGCCAGTAGTCTACCCGCCGGGACAGGGTACACCGGGGAGCTGTTTTTT. Using reference TRBV19 and TRBJ2-2 for the parts outside the CDR3, the full variable domain is DGGITQSPKYLFRKEGQNVTLSCEQNLNHDAMYWYRQDPGQGLRLIYYSQIVNDFQKGDIAEGYSVSREKKESFPLTVTSAQKNPTAFYLCASSLPAGTGYTGELFFGEGSRLTVL.

V gene TRBV11-3 combines with J gene TRBJ1-1, with no clear D. The CDR3 covers 13 residues. With 2 bases removed from V and 3 bases from J, the gap between germline ends came to 7 bases. Germline assignment: CDR1 SGHNT and CDR2 YENEEA. CDR3 residues: CASSLTIDTEAFF. CDR3 bases: TGTGCCAGCAGCTTAACAATTGACACTGAAGCTTTCTTT.

The chain combines TRBV5-1 with TRBJ1-2; possibly TRBD1 for D (5 bases). The CDR3 is 14 residues long. Trimming cost V 0 bases and J 6 bases, with 12 bases left between them. Germline loops: CDR1 SGHRS, CDR2 YFSETQ. The CDR3 coding sequence is TGCGCCAGCAGCTTGGTAGGGGCAGCGGATGGCTACACCTTC. Translated: CASSLVGAADGYTF.

The V call is TRBV2, the J call TRBJ1-1; D gene ambiguous. This CDR3 is built from 14 residues. CDR1 and CDR2 (germline): SNHLY, FYNNEI. V lost 6 bases and J lost 5, with 16 bases in between. CDR3 region: CASRPSAVKTEAFF. CDR3 in DNA: TGTGCCAGCAGACCCAGCGCGGTAAAGACTGAAGCTTTCTTT. The whole variable domain, remainder taken from reference TRBV2 and TRBJ1-1, is EPEVTQTPSHQVTQMGQEVILRCVPISNHLYFYWYRQILGQKVEFLVSFYNNEISEKSEIFDDQFSVERPDGSNFTLKIRSTKLEDSAMYFCASRPSAVKTEAFFGQGTRLTVV.

The chain uses TRBV2 and TRBJ2-3; the D gene is possibly TRBD1 (5 bases). The CDR3 sequence is 15 residues long. The V and J ends lost 1 base and 0 bases respectively, with 8 bases between them. CDR1 and CDR2 (germline): SNHLY, FYNNEI. In nucleotides, the CDR3 is TGTGCCAGCAGTGAAGAGACAGATAGCACAGATACGCAGTATTTT. This gives the protein CASSEETDSTDTQYF. Supplemented by reference TRBV2 and TRBJ2-3, the full variable domain reads EPEVTQTPSHQVTQMGQEVILRCVPISNHLYFYWYRQILGQKVEFLVSFYNNEISEKSEIFDDQFSVERPDGSNFTLKIRSTKLEDSAMYFCASSEETDSTDTQYFGPGTRLTVL.

This clone is termed medium-sized. The rearrangement links TRBV2 to TRBJ2-1; TRBD1 matches 7 bases. The CDR3 has 15 amino acids. Germline loops: CDR1 SNHLY, CDR2 FYNNEI. J gave up 5 bases and V 5 bases, and 9 bases lay outside the gene matches. The CDR3 protein is CASSSPGTVNNEQFF. The CDR3 DNA reads TGTGCCAGCAGTTCCCCCGGGACAGTGAACAATGAGCAGTTCTTC.

By sample fraction, this clone is large. The chain is built from TRBV6-1 and TRBJ1-4; D unclear. The germline V and J ends were trimmed by 10 bases and 3 bases, with 12 bases remaining between them. This CDR3 has 13 amino acids. CDR1 and CDR2 from the germline V gene are MNHNS and SASEGT. The CDR3 DNA reads TGTGCCACCGCACCGATTTCTAATGAAAAACTGTTTTTT. The encoded protein is CATAPISNEKLFF.

This chain joins TRBV9 and TRBJ2-2; TRBD2 aligns across 9 bases. Trimming at V came to 3 bases and at J to 5 bases, leaving 11 bases not matched to a gene. This CDR3 has 17 amino acids. The germline CDR1 and CDR2 sequences are SGDLS and YYNGEE. The CDR3 bases are TGTGCCAGCAGCGGGACTGCGGGGGGGCGCGGGACCGGGGAGCTGTTTTTT. This translates into CASSGTAGGRGTGELFF.

The chain employs TRBV4-2 and TRBJ1-1; 8 nucleotides line up with TRBD1. The V gene's germline CDR1 is LGHNA and CDR2 YNFKEQ. Trimming cost V 4 bases and J 0 bases; bases outside gene matches: 4. This CDR3 spans 15 amino acids. CDR3: CASSPRQGLNTEAFF. CDR3 in DNA: TGTGCCAGCAGCCCGCGACAGGGGTTGAACACTGAAGCTTTCTTT.

A few counts support this clone. J is TRBJ1-4 and V is TRBV19; D is unclear. V lost 6 bases, J lost 8 bases, and 22 bases lay in between. CDR1 and CDR2 (germline): LNHDA, SQIVND (reference sequence). This CDR3 region has 16 residues. CDR3 sequence reads: CASSPQGWGREEKLFF. In nucleotides, the CDR3 is TGTGCCAGTAGCCCCCAAGGATGGGGAAGAGAAGAAAAACTGTTTTTT.

The chain joins TRBV11-2 to TRBJ1-1; D might be TRBD1 (5 bases). CDR3 length: 13 amino acids. The V end was cut by 0 bases, the J end by 7 bases, with 9 bases between. CDR1 SGHAT and CDR2 FQNNGV come from the germline V gene. Here the CDR3 reads CASSLERGIEAFF. The CDR3 DNA reads as TGTGCCAGCAGCTTAGAGAGGGGAATTGAAGCTTTCTTT. The full variable domain, rest sourced from reference TRBV11-2 and TRBJ1-1, is EAGVAQSPRYKIIEKRQSVAFWCNPISGHATLYWYQQILGQGPKLLIQFQNNGVVDDSQLPKDRFSAERLKGVDSTLKIQPAKLEDSAVYLCASSLERGIEAFFGQGTRLTVV.

The chain couples TRBV9 to TRBJ1-2; possible D gene TRBD1, 5 bases. The CDR3 is made up of 12 amino acids. Germline CDR1 reads SGDLS; CDR2 reads YYNGEE. V lost 5 bases, J lost 8 bases, and 13 bases lay in between. Here the CDR3 DNA reads TGTGCCAGCAGTCTAGGGGATTGGGGCTACACCTTC. Its translation is CASSLGDWGYTF.

The chain has TRBV19 and TRBJ2-7; TRBD2 might be the D (5 bases). The CDR3 contains 13 residues. Germline V gene sequence: CDR1 LNHDA, CDR2 SQIVND (reference sequence). Trimming left V 5 bases short and J 2 bases short, with 10 bases between. CDR3 in amino acids: CASSLAGTYEQYF. The CDR3 DNA reads as TGTGCCAGTAGTTTGGCCGGGACCTACGAGCAGTACTTC.

This chain uses TRBV4-1 with TRBJ2-3; 7 positions agree with TRBD1. V shed 3 bases, J shed 0 bases, and the junction held 12 bases outside the gene matches. This CDR3 has 18 residues. Germline CDR1 is MGHRA and CDR2 is YSYEKL. In DNA form, the CDR3 reads TGCGCCAGCAGCCAGCAGAGGGGGCCTAGGTCTAGCACAGATACGCAGTATTTT. Amino acids: CASSQQRGPRSSTDTQYF.

The chain recombines TRBV9 with TRBJ2-7, with 7 bases that match TRBD1. Germline assignment: CDR1 SGDLS and CDR2 YYNGEE. The CDR3 spans 15 residues. The J segment lost 2 bases and the V segment lost 3 bases, leaving 8 bases of the junction unmatched. The CDR3 reads CASSATAGTAYEQYF. CDR3 bases: TGTGCCAGCAGCGCCACTGCCGGGACAGCCTACGAGCAGTACTTC.

The sample holds a few counts of this clone. V is TRBV21-1 and J is TRBJ1-1. TRBV21-1 is a pseudogene. The CDR3 runs to 17 residues. CDR3 amino acids: CASSKAPQRSGNTEAFF. The CDR3, as DNA: TGTGCCAGCAGCAAAGCCCCCCAACGGTCGGGGAACACTGAAGCTTTCTTT.

This clone counts as medium-sized. This chain connects TRBV6-4 to TRBJ2-3, with 9 bases that match TRBD2. Germline trimming cut 0 bases from V and 2 bases from J; bases unmatched to any gene: 3. Looked up from germline, CDR1 is MRHNA and CDR2 is SNTAGT. This CDR3 is 16 amino acids long. The CDR3 coding sequence is TGTGCCAGCAGTGACTCGGCGGGGGGGCCCACAGATACGCAGTATTTT. This codes for CASSDSAGGPTDTQYF.

The chain is built from TRBV5-1 and TRBJ1-1; D remains unclear. CDR1 SGHRS and CDR2 YFSETQ come from the germline V gene. The CDR3 covers 13 residues. Trimming shortened V by 3 bases and J by 1 base, and 7 bases separated the two germline ends. The CDR3 DNA sequence: TGCGCCAGCAGCTCCTACAGGAACACTGAAGCTTTCTTT. As protein: CASSSYRNTEAFF.